Each of the 5 T cell receptor beta chains below was sequenced from the same sample in a study of long-term antiretroviral therapy in people with HIV. At survey level, the immunoSEQ assay was run in its v3.0 version. Profiling relied on immunoSEQ multiplex PCR, and the TCRdb table lists in-frame clones only, not all of them. The table includes 30,000 to 35,000 clones, more than 75% detected once. The sample consisted of unsorted PBMCs, taken 1.9 years after starting antiretroviral therapy. The origin of the receptors is a young man with HIV.

The chain combines TRBV28 with TRBJ1-6; 7 positions match TRBD1. From germline, CDR1 is MDHEN and CDR2 SYDVKM. The CDR3 has 13 amino acids. The junction had 5 bases not matched to a gene; V was cut back by 9 bases and J by 6 bases. For the CDR3, the DNA is TGTGCCAGTGAGGGACAGTTTAATTCACCCCTCCACTTT. Protein product: CASEGQFNSPLHF.

The chain is built from TRBV6-5 and TRBJ2-3; 8 bases are a match to TRBD2. From germline, CDR1 is MNHEY and CDR2 SVGAGI. CDR3 length equals 16 residues. V trimming: 2 bases; J trimming: 1 base; junction bases outside the gene matches: 5. CDR3 sequence: CASSYPNGGGTDTQYF. DNA of the CDR3: TGTGCCAGCAGTTACCCGAACGGGGGGGGCACAGATACGCAGTATTTT.

This clone was detected only once. The chain recombines TRBV4-1 with TRBJ2-1, with 11 bases identical to TRBD2. The germline CDR1 and CDR2 sequences are MGHRA and YSYEKL. This CDR3 contains 17 residues. With 3 bases clipped from V and 5 bases from J, the junction kept 9 bases outside the gene matches. The CDR3 is CASSHATSGGPNNEQFF. The CDR3 DNA reads as TGCGCCAGCAGCCACGCCACTAGCGGGGGTCCGAACAATGAGCAGTTCTTC.

The V call is TRBV14, the J call TRBJ1-4, with unresolved D. Germline CDR1 is SGHDN and CDR2 is FVKESK. CDR3 size: 16 residues. Trimming took 7 bases from V and 7 from J, leaving 22 bases between them. CDR3 residues: CASTRNPARVFEKLFF. Written as DNA, the CDR3 is TGTGCCAGCACCAGGAATCCGGCCCGGGTTTTTGAAAAACTGTTTTTT.

The V and J genes are TRBV2 and TRBJ1-2; 9 bases map to TRBD1. This CDR3 comprises 13 residues. V lost 1 base, J lost 14 bases, and 8 bases stayed unmatched. Germline CDR1 reads SNHLY; CDR2 reads FYNNEI. For the CDR3, the DNA is TGTGCCAGCAGTGAAGATTGGACAGGGGTGGGTACCTTC. Its protein is CASSEDWTGVGTF.